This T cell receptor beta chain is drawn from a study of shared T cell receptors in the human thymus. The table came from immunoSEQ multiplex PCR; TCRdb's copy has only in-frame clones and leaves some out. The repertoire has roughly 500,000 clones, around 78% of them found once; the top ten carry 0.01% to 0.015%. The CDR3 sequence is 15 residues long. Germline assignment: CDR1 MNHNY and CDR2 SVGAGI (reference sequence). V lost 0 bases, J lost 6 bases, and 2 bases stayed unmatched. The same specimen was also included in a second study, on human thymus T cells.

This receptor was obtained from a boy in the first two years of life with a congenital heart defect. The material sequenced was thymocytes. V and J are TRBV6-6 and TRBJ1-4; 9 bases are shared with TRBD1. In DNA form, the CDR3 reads TGTGCCAGCAGTTACTCAGGGACAGGGTATGAAAAACTGTTTTTT. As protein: CASSYSGTGYEKLFF.